This T cell receptor (beta chain) was observed in a study of blood T cell repertoires in COVID-19. Study in general: Sites in the United States, Italy and Spain provided acute and convalescent COVID-19 samples. T cells, B-cell-depleted T cells, or PBMCs provided the cDNA or gDNA that served as material.

Source study methods: It was from reference gene primer amplification that nucleated cell counts were estimated. Assay: immunoSEQ multiplex PCR; the TCRdb copy retains only in-frame clones and omits some. D and trimming come from the DNA, and the V and J calls and clone size come from that table. The sample holds about 23,000 clones; about nine tenths are singletons and the top ten take 22%. With V trimmed by 5 bases and J by 2 bases, 7 bases remained unmatched. The length of the CDR3 is 15 residues. Germline V gene sequence: CDR1 SGHVS, CDR2 FQNEAQ. Sequencing input: peripheral blood. The TCR originated in a man between 65 and 79 years old in a cohort sampled during active COVID-19. The chain couples TRBV7-8 to TRBJ2-7; 9 bases fit TRBD1. The DNA for the CDR3 is TGTGCCAGCAGCCCAACAGGGGGCAGAACCTACGAGCAGTACTTC. Translating gives CASSPTGGRTYEQYF.